The clone carrying this TCR beta chain has only a few counts. At least 7 million PBMCs were isolated per sample. The data were obtained in a study of blood T cells in healthy people across ages. V was trimmed by 4 bases and J by 0 bases, leaving 7 bases between them. The CDR3 covers 13 residues. CDR1 and CDR2 from the germline V gene are SGHTA and FQGNSA. PCR was performed a second time for about 7 to 12 cycles using a sample-barcoded 5' primer and a J-beta primer mix. TCRdb reprocessed the 5' RACE reads with MiXCR, giving one entry per CDR3 protein. The sample records about a million distinct CDR3 sequences, 45% to 50% being singletons.

The TCR originated in a man aged 30 to 45 in good health. Sequenced input: blood. The chain recombines TRBV7-2 with TRBJ2-7; perhaps TRBD1 as D (5 bases). CDR3 DNA: TGTGCCAGCAGCTCGGACACCTCCTACGAGCAGTACTTC. Protein: CASSSDTSYEQYF.